Below, 15 T cell receptor beta chains from the same sample are listed, as sequenced in a study of beta chain features in type 1 diabetes. What was sequenced were expressed TCRB transcripts, since all of the isolated RNA had been reverse transcribed. Generated by immunoSEQ multiplex PCR, the TCRdb table keeps only in-frame clones and is missing some. Of 390,000 or so clones in the sample, approximately 15% were seen once. Sequenced sample: naive CD4+ T cells from blood. These receptors were taken from a man in his thirties or forties in good health.

The V and J genes are TRBV11-2 and TRBJ2-5, with D unclear. CDR3 length: 15 residues. Trimming cost V 4 bases and J 5 bases, with 17 bases left between them. Germline CDR1 reads SGHAT; CDR2 reads FQNNGV. CDR3 sequence reads: CASSWLTPLRETQYF. The CDR3 nucleotides are TGTGCCAGCAGCTGGCTAACCCCTCTAAGGGAGACCCAGTACTTC.

About this clone: This CDR3 is also generated by other DNA sequences in the sample. J is TRBJ2-5 and V is TRBV7-9; maybe TRBD1 (6 bases). This CDR3 contains 15 residues. CDR1 and CDR2 (germline): SEHNR, FQNEAQ (reference sequence). Trimming left V 3 bases short and J 1 base short, with 12 bases between. CDR3 sequence reads: CASSLSGGPQETQYF. The CDR3 DNA sequence: TGTGCCAGCAGCTTGTCTGGGGGCCCCCAAGAGACCCAGTACTTC.

This clone came up a few times. The chain recombines TRBV28 with TRBJ2-1; D could derive from TRBD1 or TRBD2 (5 bases each). Germline V gene sequence: CDR1 MDHEN, CDR2 SYDVKM. CDR3 length: 16 residues. V was clipped by 8 bases and J by 8 bases, with 25 bases between them. Here the CDR3 DNA reads TGTGCCAGCCGAGGTTGGTTAGCGCCCTTAGGGGATGAGCAGTTCTTC. Amino acids: CASRGWLAPLGDEQFF.

This clone has more than one count but fewer than ten. This rearrangement joins TRBV2 to TRBJ1-2; the D is unclear. The germline V gene has CDR1 SNHLY and CDR2 FYNNEI. This CDR3 comprises 12 residues. Trimming removed 7 bases from V and 8 bases from J, with 14 bases in between. The chain's CDR3 is CASKGSGRGYTF. In nucleotides, the CDR3 is TGTGCCAGCAAGGGCAGTGGCAGGGGCTACACCTTC.

This clone has a handful of counts. The V gene is TRBV6-1, the J gene TRBJ2-5; D may be TRBD1 (8 bases). CDR3 length: 13 residues. V lost 8 bases and J 9 bases, leaving 19 bases between the germline ends. CDR1 is MNHNS and CDR2 is SASEGT in the germline V gene. CDR3 nucleotides: TGTGCCAGCTGGATTGGACAGGGAGGGTCCCAGTACTTC. Its protein is CASWIGQGGSQYF.

This clone has only a few counts. The rearrangement links TRBV2 to TRBJ2-1; possibly TRBD2 for D (6 bases). CDR3 length equals 13 residues. Germline V gene sequence: CDR1 SNHLY, CDR2 FYNNEI. Trimming cost V 8 bases and J 10 bases, with 18 bases left between them. The CDR3 bases are TGTGCCAGCGGAAGACGGGGCGGAGGGGAGCAGTTCTTC. Its protein product is CASGRRGGGEQFF.

This clone was detected only a few times. The V call is TRBV2, the J call TRBJ2-1; no clear D. This CDR3 has 12 residues. Germline CDR1 and CDR2: SNHLY and FYNNEI. With 4 bases removed from V and 7 bases from J, the gap between germline ends came to 8 bases. DNA for the CDR3: TGTGCCAGCAGTGCCCTACCTAATGAGCAGTTCTTC. This gives the protein CASSALPNEQFF. Filled out from reference TRBV2 and TRBJ2-1, the complete variable domain reads EPEVTQTPSHQVTQMGQEVILRCVPISNHLYFYWYRQILGQKVEFLVSFYNNEISEKSEIFDDQFSVERPDGSNFTLKIRSTKLEDSAMYFCASSALPNEQFFGPGTRLTVL.

In this sample, this clone turned up a few times. J is TRBJ1-2 and V is TRBV29-1; 8 bases line up with TRBD1. J lost 5 bases, V lost 6 bases, and 8 bases had no gene match. CDR1 SQVTM and CDR2 ANQGSEA come from the germline V gene. The length of the CDR3 is 13 residues. This CDR3 is CSVSDRGSYGYTF. The CDR3, as DNA: TGCAGCGTGTCCGACAGGGGATCTTATGGCTACACCTTC.

The chain is built from TRBV30 and TRBJ2-3, with 8 bases matching TRBD2. This CDR3 contains 14 residues. The germline V gene has CDR1 GTSNPN and CDR2 SVGIG (reference sequence). V lost 7 bases to trimming and J lost 4 bases; unmatched junction nucleotides: 10. CDR3 amino acids: CASSGGNVPDTQYF. CDR3 sequence (DNA): TGTGCCTCCTCGGGGGGGAATGTCCCAGATACGCAGTATTTT. Full variable domain (remainder filled in from reference TRBV30 and TRBJ2-3): SQTIHQWPATLVQPVGSPLSLECTVEGTSNPNLYWYRQAAGRGLQLLFYSVGIGQISSEVPQNLSASRPQDRQFILSSKKLLLSDSGFYLCASSGGNVPDTQYFGPGTRLTVL.

This clone turned up a few times. The gene calls are TRBV29-1 and TRBJ2-1; D possibly corresponds to TRBD1 (6 bases). V was clipped by 6 bases and J by 7 bases, with 16 bases between them. The germline CDR1 and CDR2 sequences are SQVTM and ANQGSEA. CDR3 length equals 13 residues. The CDR3 nucleotides are TGCAGCGTGGGGACACCCCGGAGGAATGAGCAGTTCTTC. It translates to CSVGTPRRNEQFF.

This clone was detected only a few times. CDR3 protein: CAIRTEGSYNEQFF. CDR3 DNA sequence: TGTGCCATCAGGACCGAGGGCTCCTACAATGAGCAGTTCTTC. The V call is TRBV10-3, the J call TRBJ2-1; TRBD2 might be the D (5 bases). This CDR3 comprises 14 residues. Germline CDR1 is ENHRY and CDR2 is SYGVKD. V was clipped by 6 bases and J by 0 bases, with 9 bases between them.

This clone has more than one count but fewer than ten. This sequence joins TRBV9 and TRBJ1-2, with 7 nucleotides matching TRBD1. CDR3 length: 14 residues. Germline V gene lookup returns CDR1 SGDLS and CDR2 YYNGEE. J lost 6 bases, V lost 0 bases, and 5 bases had no gene match. The chain's CDR3 is CASSVGGTANGYTF. For the CDR3, the DNA is TGTGCCAGCAGCGTAGGAGGGACAGCTAATGGCTACACCTTC. The full variable domain, completed using reference TRBV9 and TRBJ1-2, is DSGVTQTPKHLITATGQRVTLRCSPRSGDLSVYWYQQSLDQGLQFLIQYYNGEERAKGNILERFSAQQFPDLHSELNLSSLELGDSALYFCASSVGGTANGYTFGSGTRLTVV.

Points on this clone: One end of the junction is discordant with germline, which a read error may explain. The rearrangement links TRBV5-1 to TRBJ2-5; D remains ambiguous. This CDR3 has 13 amino acids. CDR1 is SGHRS and CDR2 is YFSETQ in the germline V gene. CDR3 DNA: TGCGCCAGCACCTTGCTGTACGAAGAGACCCAGTACTTC. Residues: CASTLLYEETQYF.

V gene TRBV14 combines with J gene TRBJ2-3; D may match TRBD1 or TRBD2 (6 bases each). Trimming took off 1 base at V and 3 bases at J, with 8 bases between the two ends. This CDR3 is built from 14 residues. CDR1 and CDR2 from the germline V gene are SGHDN and FVKESK. The CDR3 nucleotides are TGTGCCAGCAGCCAAGCGGGGGCAACAGATACGCAGTATTTT. Its protein is CASSQAGATDTQYF.

The V gene is TRBV6-1, the J gene TRBJ2-7, with D uncertain. This CDR3 is 11 amino acids long. Germline V CDR1 and CDR2: MNHNS, SASEGT. The V end was cut by 4 bases, the J end by 5 bases, with 6 bases between. The CDR3 DNA reads as TGTGCCAGCAGTGGAGGCCACGAGCAGTACGTC. It is translated as CASSGGHEQYV.